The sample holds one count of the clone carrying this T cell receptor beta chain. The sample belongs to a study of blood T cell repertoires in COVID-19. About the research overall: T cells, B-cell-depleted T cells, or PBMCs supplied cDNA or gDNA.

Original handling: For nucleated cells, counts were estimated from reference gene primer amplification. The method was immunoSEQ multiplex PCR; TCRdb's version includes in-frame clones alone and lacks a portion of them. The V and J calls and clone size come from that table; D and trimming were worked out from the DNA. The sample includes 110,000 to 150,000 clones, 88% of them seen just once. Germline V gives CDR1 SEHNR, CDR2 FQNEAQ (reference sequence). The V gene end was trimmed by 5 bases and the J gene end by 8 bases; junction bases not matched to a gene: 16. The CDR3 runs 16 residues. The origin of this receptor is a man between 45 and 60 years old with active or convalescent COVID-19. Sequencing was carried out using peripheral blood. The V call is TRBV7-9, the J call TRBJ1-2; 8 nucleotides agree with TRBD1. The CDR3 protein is CASSNPSGQGLWGYTF. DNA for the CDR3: TGTGCCAGCAGCAACCCATCAGGACAGGGATTATGGGGCTACACCTTC.